This T cell receptor beta chain was recorded in a study of blood T cell repertoires in COVID-19. About the research overall: Acute and convalescent COVID-19 samples came from the United States, Italy and Spain. PBMCs, B-cell-depleted T cells, or T cells provided the cDNA or gDNA that made up the material.

Original handling: Amplifying reference gene primers gave estimates of nucleated cell counts. Only in-frame clones appear in the TCRdb table, and some are missing; sequencing was by immunoSEQ multiplex PCR. D and trimming come from the DNA, and the V and J calls and clone size come from that table. The sample gives more than 100,000 clones, roughly nine tenths of which show up once; just over 3% is in the top ten. Per the germline V gene, CDR1 is SGHTA and CDR2 is FQGNSA. V lost 6 bases and J lost 0, with 12 bases in between. The CDR3 contains 15 residues. The V gene is TRBV7-2, the J gene TRBJ2-1; no clear D. The sequenced sample consisted of peripheral blood. This TCR came from a man in his fifties or sixties in a cohort sampled during active COVID-19. The CDR3 sequence is CASSTTWSSYNEQFF. For the CDR3, the DNA is TGTGCCAGCAGTACGACTTGGAGCTCCTACAATGAGCAGTTCTTC. Based on the CDR3 plus reference TRBV7-2 and TRBJ2-1, the full variable domain is GAGVSQSPSNKVTEKGKDVELRCDPISGHTALYWYRQSLGQGLEFLIYFQGNSAPDKSGLPSDRFSAERTGGSVSTLTIQRTQQEDSAVYLCASSTTWSSYNEQFFGPGTRLTVL.